These 16 T cell receptor beta chains originate from one sample sequenced in a study of blood T cell repertoires in COVID-19. TCRdb keeps only in-frame clones here, not all; method: immunoSEQ multiplex PCR. The sample records 40,000 or so clones, 92% being singletons. Sequencing was done on a sample of peripheral blood. The receptors stem from a human donor in a cohort sampled during active COVID-19.

The CDR3 nucleotides are TGTGCCAGCAGCTTAGTACAGGGGGGCGGCTACACCTTC. It encodes CASSLVQGGGYTF. The chain couples TRBV7-3 to TRBJ1-2; 8 bases line up with TRBD1. The V gene's germline CDR1 is SGHTA and CDR2 FQGTGA. The CDR3 consists of 13 residues. V trimming: 2 bases; J trimming: 8 bases; junction bases outside the gene matches: 4. The complete variable domain, with remaining parts taken from reference TRBV7-3 and TRBJ1-2, reads GAGVSQTPSNKVTEKGKYVELRCDPISGHTALYWYRQSLGQGPEFLIYFQGTGAADDSGLPNDRFFAVRPEGSVSTLKIQRTERGDSAVYLCASSLVQGGGYTFGSGTRLTVV.

This sequence joins TRBV27 and TRBJ2-3; TRBD2 might be the D (5 bases). The CDR3 is made up of 17 amino acids. The V gene lost 5 bases and the J gene lost 3 bases, with 21 bases spanning the gap. Germline-derived CDR1 and CDR2 are MNHEY and SMNVEV (reference sequence). CDR3 DNA sequence: TGTGCCAGCAGTGCCTGGGAGACTACTATGGGTACAGATACGCAGTATTTT. Translation: CASSAWETTMGTDTQYF.

The rearrangement links TRBV7-3 to TRBJ2-1; 12 positions match TRBD2. The CDR3 spans 18 residues. Looked up from germline, CDR1 is SGHTA and CDR2 is FQGTGA. The ends lost 5 bases at V and 5 bases at J; junction bases unmatched: 13. The CDR3 sequence: CASSTLAGGPVLNNEQFF. DNA for the CDR3: TGTGCCAGCAGCACCCTAGCGGGAGGGCCTGTCTTGAACAATGAGCAGTTCTTC.

The chain uses TRBV18 and TRBJ2-3, with 11 bases lining up with TRBD2. V trimming: 4 bases; J trimming: 1 base; junction bases outside the gene matches: 7. Germline lookup yields CDR1 KGHSH and CDR2 LQKENI. The CDR3 consists of 17 residues. CDR3 loop: CASSLTSGVFRTDTQYF. In DNA, the CDR3 is TGTGCCAGCTCACTGACTAGCGGGGTTTTCCGCACAGATACGCAGTATTTT.

The gene calls are TRBV2 and TRBJ1-2, with D perhaps TRBD1 (6 bases). CDR1 is SNHLY and CDR2 is FYNNEI in the germline V gene. Trimming pared 4 bases from V and 2 bases from J, leaving 14 bases between. CDR3 size: 15 residues. The CDR3 bases are TGTGCCAGCAGTGCTTGGACAGTCAGAAACTATGGCTACACCTTC. It translates to CASSAWTVRNYGYTF.

The V call is TRBV4-3, the J call TRBJ2-1; 12 nucleotides align to TRBD2. CDR3 length: 19 amino acids. The germline CDR1 and CDR2 sequences are LGHNA and YSLEER. With 3 bases clipped from V and 6 bases from J, the junction kept 15 bases outside the gene matches. The CDR3 protein is CASSHYFGLAGGPSNEQFF. The CDR3 coding sequence is TGCGCCAGCAGCCATTACTTCGGGCTAGCGGGAGGGCCGTCCAATGAGCAGTTCTTC.

This clone has only one observation. The chain links TRBV4-1 to TRBJ2-7; 8 bases line up with TRBD2. Germline-derived CDR1 and CDR2 are MGHRA and YSYEKL. The junction had 6 bases not matched to a gene; V was cut back by 0 bases and J by 8 bases. The CDR3 totals 14 residues. The CDR3 loop is CASSQDGRVYKQYF. The CDR3 bases are TGCGCCAGCAGCCAAGACGGGAGGGTTTATAAGCAGTACTTC.

This clone was recorded only once. The J gene is TRBJ2-1, the V gene TRBV3-1 (or the pseudogene TRBV3-2); TRBD2 might be the D (5 bases). The CDR3 is made up of 17 amino acids. The germline V gene has CDR1 LGHDT and CDR2 YNNKEL (reference sequence). V shed 4 bases and J shed 5 bases, with 21 bases lying between them. This CDR3 is CASSLRDPFHSDNEQFF. The CDR3 DNA follows: TGTGCCAGCAGCCTCCGGGATCCCTTCCATTCCGACAATGAGCAGTTCTTC.

The chain has TRBV29-1 and TRBJ2-3; TRBD1 matches at 9 bases. The ends lost 5 bases at V and 4 bases at J; junction bases unmatched: 13. The CDR3 contains 16 residues. Germline CDR1 is SQVTM and CDR2 is ANQGSEA. CDR3 sequence reads: CSVTWWDRVIPDTQYF. The DNA of the CDR3 is TGCAGCGTTACCTGGTGGGACAGGGTCATCCCAGATACGCAGTATTTT.

This chain connects TRBV19 to TRBJ1-2, with no clear D. Germline-derived CDR1 and CDR2 are LNHDA and SQIVND (reference sequence). This CDR3 contains 14 residues. V lost 4 bases and J lost 5, with 14 bases in between. The CDR3 sequence is CASSTDQTGYGYTF. CDR3 nucleotides: TGTGCCAGTAGTACAGATCAAACGGGTTATGGCTACACCTTC. Together with reference TRBV19 and TRBJ1-2, the CDR3 gives the full variable domain: DGGITQSPKYLFRKEGQNVTLSCEQNLNHDAMYWYRQDPGQGLRLIYYSQIVNDFQKGDIAEGYSVSREKKESFPLTVTSAQKNPTAFYLCASSTDQTGYGYTFGSGTRLTVV.

The chain recombines TRBV5-6 with TRBJ1-2; a possible D gene is TRBD1 (6 bases). The CDR3 runs 13 residues. V was shortened by 4 bases and J by 8 bases, with 15 bases between the two germline ends. Germline-derived CDR1 and CDR2 are SGHDT and YYEEEE. CDR3 DNA sequence: TGTGCCAGCAGCCACTACCGGGACAAGGGCTACACCTTC. Its protein product is CASSHYRDKGYTF.

The V gene is TRBV7-2, the J gene TRBJ2-7; D might be TRBD2 (5 bases). The germline V and J ends were trimmed by 1 base and 7 bases, with 11 bases remaining between them. The CDR3 covers 13 residues. CDR1 SGHTA and CDR2 FQGNSA come from the germline V gene. For the CDR3, the DNA is TGTGCCAGCAGCTTAGGACTCACGGGGGAGCAGTACTTC. It encodes CASSLGLTGEQYF.

The gene calls are TRBV19 and TRBJ2-5; tentative D call: TRBD2 (6 bases). Per the germline V gene, CDR1 is LNHDA and CDR2 is SQIVND (reference sequence). The V and J ends lost 1 base and 5 bases respectively, with 8 bases between them. There are 13 residues in the CDR3. CDR3 nucleotide sequence: TGTGCCAGTAGTATAGGGGAGGACGAGACCCAGTACTTC. It translates to CASSIGEDETQYF.

V and J are TRBV7-2 and TRBJ2-7; TRBD1 matches 7 bases. The ends lost 4 bases at V and 4 bases at J; junction bases unmatched: 4. Germline V CDR1 and CDR2: SGHTA, FQGNSA. This CDR3 has 13 amino acids. The CDR3 region is CASSYSQGYEQYF. In nucleotides, the CDR3 is TGTGCCAGCAGCTACTCACAGGGGTACGAGCAGTACTTC.

This clone was recorded only once. V is TRBV29-1 and J is TRBJ2-7, with TRBD1 matching over 10 bases. Trimming took 1 base from V and 3 from J; bases not matched to a gene: 3. This CDR3 has 14 amino acids. Germline values: CDR1 SQVTM, CDR2 ANQGSEA. In DNA form, the CDR3 reads TGCAGCGTTGAAGGTTGGGACAGGGGCTACGAGCAGTACTTC. Its protein product is CSVEGWDRGYEQYF.

V and J are TRBV28 and TRBJ1-5; no clear D. Trimming pared 7 bases from V and 5 bases from J, leaving 15 bases between. The CDR3 runs 14 residues. Germline CDR1 reads MDHEN; CDR2 reads SYDVKM. This chain's CDR3 is CASTSSEIDQPQHF. CDR3 DNA sequence: TGTGCCAGCACCTCTAGCGAGATTGATCAGCCCCAGCATTTT.